What follows are 24 T cell receptor beta chains derived from one specimen sequenced in a study of T cells and Merkel cell carcinoma outcomes. Produced via immunoSEQ multiplex PCR; TCRdb's table is partial and in-frame only. The top ten clones hold roughly 6% of a sample with roughly 6,000 clones, 60% to 85% of them seen once. Source material: tumor tissue from Merkel cell carcinoma. These receptors were obtained from a human donor with Merkel cell carcinoma.

The chain employs TRBV4-2 and TRBJ1-5; D unresolved. The V end was cut by 1 base, the J end by 4 bases, with 8 bases between. Germline CDR1 LGHNA, CDR2 YNFKEQ. The CDR3 is 14 residues long. CDR3 protein: CASSQGRENQPQHF. The CDR3 DNA reads TGTGCCAGCAGCCAAGGACGGGAGAATCAGCCCCAGCATTTT.

J is TRBJ1-1 and V is TRBV11-1; no reliable D call. V lost 1 base and J 9 bases, leaving 9 bases between the germline ends. The CDR3 runs 12 residues. Per the germline V gene, CDR1 is SGHAT and CDR2 is FQDESV (reference sequence). The chain's CDR3 is CASSLVPGQAFF. The CDR3 bases are TGTGCCAGCAGCTTAGTTCCAGGACAAGCTTTCTTT.

The CDR3 DNA reads as TGTGCCAGCAGCCCGACTACGACAGCCTACTCCTACGAGCAGTACTTC. It translates to CASSPTTTAYSYEQYF. The chain is built from TRBV11-2 and TRBJ2-7; D might be TRBD1 or TRBD2, each matching 5 bases. The CDR3 has 16 amino acids. Per germline, CDR1 SGHAT and CDR2 FQNNGV. With 5 bases removed from V and 0 bases from J, the gap between germline ends came to 17 bases. The full variable domain, completed using reference TRBV11-2 and TRBJ2-7, is EAGVAQSPRYKIIEKRQSVAFWCNPISGHATLYWYQQILGQGPKLLIQFQNNGVVDDSQLPKDRFSAERLKGVDSTLKIQPAKLEDSAVYLCASSPTTTAYSYEQYFGPGTRLTVT.

The gene calls are TRBV2 and TRBJ1-2; 9 bases are a match to TRBD1. Germline lookup yields CDR1 SNHLY and CDR2 FYNNEI. The V segment lost 5 bases and the J segment 4 bases; nucleotides outside the gene matches: 5. The CDR3 totals 14 residues. The CDR3 here is CASSSGQGPYGYTF. In DNA form, the CDR3 reads TGTGCCAGCAGTTCGGGACAGGGTCCCTATGGCTACACCTTC.

This clone was counted only a few times. Other DNA sequences in this sample translate to the same CDR3. The chain joins TRBV18 to TRBJ2-3; the D gene is possibly TRBD1 (6 bases). Trimming removed 0 bases from V and 2 bases from J, with 9 bases in between. Germline CDR1 is KGHSH and CDR2 is LQKENI. The CDR3 loop spans 15 amino acids. The CDR3 sequence is CASSPPTGPTDTQYF. In DNA form, the CDR3 reads TGTGCCAGCTCACCACCTACAGGGCCCACAGATACGCAGTATTTT.

This chain joins TRBV19 and TRBJ1-5, with 7 bases identical to TRBD1. The CDR3 extends over 15 amino acids. Germline V gene lookup returns CDR1 LNHDA and CDR2 SQIVND (reference sequence). Germline trimming cut 6 bases from V and 0 bases from J; bases unmatched to any gene: 5. CDR3 bases: TGTGCCAGTAGCAGACAGGGCCATAGCAATCAGCCCCAGCATTTT. It codes for CASSRQGHSNQPQHF.

This clone was observed a handful of times. V and J are TRBV6-5 and TRBJ2-5, with a possible D match to TRBD2 (6 bases). The CDR3 spans 14 residues. CDR1 is MNHEY and CDR2 is SVGAGI in the germline V gene. The V end lost 2 bases, the J end lost 0 bases, and 7 bases lay between the germline ends. CDR3 loop: CASSYGGYQETQYF. The CDR3, as DNA: TGTGCCAGCAGTTACGGAGGGTACCAAGAGACCCAGTACTTC.

In this sample, this clone turned up a few times. The chain couples TRBV5-1 to TRBJ2-3; D is perhaps TRBD2 (6 bases). Trimming pared 7 bases from V and 2 bases from J, leaving 14 bases between. The CDR3 is 14 amino acids. Germline assignment: CDR1 SGHRS and CDR2 YFSETQ. The CDR3 DNA reads TGCGCCAGCGGACTACTAGAGGCCACAGATACGCAGTATTTT. Its translation: CASGLLEATDTQYF.

This chain uses TRBV27 with TRBJ2-7; no definite D call. Trimming cost V 0 bases and J 2 bases, with 8 bases left between them. This CDR3 contains 14 residues. Germline CDR1 is MNHEY and CDR2 is SMNVEV (reference sequence). The CDR3 DNA reads as TGTGCCAGCAGTTTATCTGCCGGAACCTACGAGCAGTACTTC. Amino acid sequence: CASSLSAGTYEQYF.

J is TRBJ2-4 and V is TRBV21-1; TRBD1 is the table's D call, not checked against the DNA. TRBV21-1 represents a pseudogene. The CDR3 loop spans 16 amino acids. In DNA, the CDR3 is TGTGCCAGCACTTCGACAGGGAATTGGTCCAAAAACATTCAGTACTTC. Residues: CASTSTGNWSKNIQYF.

The V gene is TRBV10-1, the J gene TRBJ1-3; D gene ambiguous. Germline lookup yields CDR1 WNHNN and CDR2 SYGVQD (reference sequence). Deletions cut 6 bases from V and 3 bases from J, with 12 bases between. This CDR3 region has 14 residues. The CDR3 spells CASRTYPVGNTIYF. CDR3 coding DNA: TGCGCCAGCAGGACATACCCCGTTGGAAACACCATATATTTT.

In DNA form, the CDR3 reads TGCGCCAGCAGCTTGGCGCCCCCGGGGAGGTGGGTCACTGAAGCTTTCTTT. As protein: CASSLAPPGRWVTEAFF. The rearrangement uses TRBV5-1 and TRBJ1-1; D gene ambiguous. The germline CDR1 and CDR2 sequences are SGHRS and YFSETQ. The CDR3 spans 17 residues. With 0 bases removed from V and 4 bases from J, the gap between germline ends came to 19 bases.

V is TRBV12-5 and J is TRBJ2-6; D is possibly TRBD2 (5 bases). V was pared by 3 bases and J by 0 bases, with 9 bases between. This CDR3 has 16 amino acids. Germline CDR1 LGHNT, CDR2 FRNRAP. The DNA of the CDR3 is TGTGCTAGTGGTTTATGGGGAGCCTCTGGGGCCAACGTCCTGACTTTC. Amino acids: CASGLWGASGANVLTF.

In this sample, this clone turned up a few times. The rearrangement joins TRBV30 to TRBJ2-7; a weak D match, TRBD1 (6 bases). This CDR3 contains 12 residues. With 2 bases removed from V and 3 bases from J, the gap between germline ends came to 8 bases. Germline V gives CDR1 GTSNPN, CDR2 SVGIG (reference sequence). As DNA, the CDR3 is TGTGCCTGGAGTTCACAGGGCTACGAGCAGTACTTC. Translated, it gives CAWSSQGYEQYF.

The chain has TRBV2 and TRBJ2-5; possibly TRBD1 for D (5 bases). With 1 base removed from V and 11 bases from J, the gap between germline ends came to 11 bases. Germline V CDR1 and CDR2: SNHLY, FYNNEI. CDR3 length: 12 residues. CDR3 region: CASSEEEGAQYF. The CDR3 DNA follows: TGTGCCAGCAGTGAAGAGGAAGGGGCACAGTACTTC.

Comment on this clone: The junction does not match germline at one end; this may be a read error. In DNA, the CDR3 is TGTGCCAGCAGGAGCGGAGTGCTTTTCTCCTTT. As protein: CASRSGVLFSF. V is TRBV2 and J is TRBJ1-1; no clear D. CDR3 size: 11 residues. CDR1 is SNHLY and CDR2 is FYNNEI in the germline V gene.

The V and J genes are TRBV28 and TRBJ2-5; tentatively, D is TRBD1 (5 bases). The CDR3 length is 14 residues. Germline-derived CDR1 and CDR2 are MDHEN and SYDVKM. V was shortened by 2 bases and J by 5 bases, with 12 bases between the two germline ends. The CDR3 sequence is CASSLTGPEETQYF. The DNA for the CDR3 is TGTGCCAGCAGTTTAACAGGCCCAGAGGAGACCCAGTACTTC.

The chain is built from TRBV7-9 and TRBJ1-3; D gene uncertain. This CDR3 is 13 amino acids long. The V gene's germline CDR1 is SEHNR and CDR2 FQNEAQ (reference sequence). The germline V and J ends were trimmed by 1 base and 4 bases, with 5 bases remaining between them. The CDR3 here is CASSLVGGNTIYF. The CDR3 DNA sequence: TGTGCCAGCAGCTTAGTAGGGGGAAACACCATATATTTT.

This clone has more than one count but fewer than ten. The chain joins TRBV6-1 to TRBJ2-4; 9 bases are shared with TRBD1. V was clipped by 4 bases and J by 6 bases; unmatched bases: 10. CDR3 length: 16 residues. The germline gives CDR1 MNHNS, CDR2 SASEGT. In DNA form, the CDR3 reads TGTGCCAGCAGTGCCACATCGGGACAGGGAGGAAACATTCAGTACTTC. Translating gives CASSATSGQGGNIQYF.

The V gene is TRBV4-1, the J gene TRBJ2-1, with TRBD2 identical over 7 bases. Germline CDR1 is MGHRA and CDR2 is YSYEKL. The trim removed 6 bases at V and 4 bases at J, leaving 12 bases unmatched. There are 16 residues in the CDR3. This chain's CDR3 is CASRPNSGEGYNEQFF. In DNA, the CDR3 is TGCGCCAGCAGACCCAACAGCGGGGAGGGTTACAATGAGCAGTTCTTC.

As for this clone: A junction boundary mismatches the germline segment, possibly from a read error. This chain links TRBV18 with TRBJ2-2; D is ambiguous. CDR1 KGHSH and CDR2 LQKENI come from the germline V gene. CDR3 length: 13 amino acids. CDR3 loop: CASSPPNTGELFF. CDR3 sequence (DNA): TGTGCCAGCTCACCGCCGAACACCGGAGAGCTGTTTTTT. Filled out from reference TRBV18 and TRBJ2-2, the complete variable domain reads NAGVMQNPRHLVRRRGQEARLRCSPMKGHSHVYWYRQLPEEGLKFMVYLQKENIIDESGMPKERFSAEFPKEGPSILRIQQVVRGDSAAYFCASSPPNTGELFFGEGSRLTVL.

The genes are TRBV6-1 and TRBJ1-5; D is perhaps TRBD1 (5 bases). The CDR3 covers 12 residues. Germline V CDR1 and CDR2: MNHNS, SASEGT. V gave up 8 bases and J gave up 2 bases, with 7 bases separating them. DNA of the CDR3: TGTGCCAGCGGGGACGGCAATCAGCCCCAGCATTTT. It translates to CASGDGNQPQHF.

The gene calls are TRBV5-1 and TRBJ2-3, with D maybe TRBD2 (5 bases). Looked up from germline, CDR1 is SGHRS and CDR2 is YFSETQ. The CDR3 extends over 16 amino acids. V was trimmed by 2 bases and J by 3 bases, leaving 16 bases between them. CDR3 sequence reads: CASSFVGPGGTDTQYF. Here the CDR3 DNA reads TGCGCCAGCAGCTTTGTTGGGCCTGGAGGTACAGATACGCAGTATTTT.

The chain joins TRBV13 to TRBJ2-5, with D perhaps matching TRBD1 (6 bases). The germline V gene encodes CDR1 PRHDT and CDR2 FYEKMQ (reference sequence). V was trimmed by 6 bases and J by 4 bases, leaving 21 bases between them. The CDR3 consists of 16 residues. As DNA, the CDR3 is TGTGCCAGCAGTCCTCCCACCTCAGGGGTACGAGAGACCCAGTACTTC. It is translated as CASSPPTSGVRETQYF.